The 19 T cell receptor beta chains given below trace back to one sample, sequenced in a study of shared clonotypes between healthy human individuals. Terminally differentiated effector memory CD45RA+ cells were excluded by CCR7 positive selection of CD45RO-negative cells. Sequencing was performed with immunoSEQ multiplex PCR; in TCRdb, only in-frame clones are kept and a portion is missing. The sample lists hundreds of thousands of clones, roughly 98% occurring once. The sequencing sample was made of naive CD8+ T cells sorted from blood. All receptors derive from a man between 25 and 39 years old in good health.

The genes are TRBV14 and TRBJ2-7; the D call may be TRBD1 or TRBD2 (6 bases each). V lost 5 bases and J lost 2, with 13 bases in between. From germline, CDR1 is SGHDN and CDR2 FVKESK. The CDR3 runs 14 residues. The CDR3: CASSSVRGAYEQYF. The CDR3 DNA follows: TGTGCCAGCAGCTCCGTGAGGGGGGCCTACGAGCAGTACTTC.

CDR3 residues: CSVDIGLAPEQFF. CDR3 bases: TGCAGCGTTGATATAGGACTAGCTCCTGAGCAGTTCTTC. The chain carries TRBV29-1 and TRBJ2-1; 8 bases line up with TRBD2. Trimming took 3 bases from V and 9 from J; bases not matched to a gene: 7. The length of the CDR3 is 13 residues. Looked up from germline, CDR1 is SQVTM and CDR2 is ANQGSEA.

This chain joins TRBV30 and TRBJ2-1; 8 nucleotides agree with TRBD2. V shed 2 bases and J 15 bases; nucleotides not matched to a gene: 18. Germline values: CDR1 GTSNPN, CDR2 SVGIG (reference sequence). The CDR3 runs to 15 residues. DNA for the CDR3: TGTGCCTGGAGTCATACGGGGCTAGCGGGCCCCGGGGGGTTCTTC. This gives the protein CAWSHTGLAGPGGFF.

The CDR3 here is CAWTATGPYGYTF. CDR3 DNA: TGTGCCTGGACCGCCACAGGGCCCTATGGCTACACCTTC. This chain links TRBV30 with TRBJ1-2; D is perhaps TRBD1 (6 bases). CDR1 and CDR2 from the germline V gene are GTSNPN and SVGIG (reference sequence). The CDR3 is 13 residues long. Trimming took off 4 bases at V and 4 bases at J, with 13 bases between the two ends.

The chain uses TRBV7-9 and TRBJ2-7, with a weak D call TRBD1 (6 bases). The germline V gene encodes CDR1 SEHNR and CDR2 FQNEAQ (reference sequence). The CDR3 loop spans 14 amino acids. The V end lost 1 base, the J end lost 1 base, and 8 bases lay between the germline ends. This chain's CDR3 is CASSLVTGSYEQYF. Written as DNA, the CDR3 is TGTGCCAGCAGCTTAGTTACAGGGTCCTACGAGCAGTACTTC.

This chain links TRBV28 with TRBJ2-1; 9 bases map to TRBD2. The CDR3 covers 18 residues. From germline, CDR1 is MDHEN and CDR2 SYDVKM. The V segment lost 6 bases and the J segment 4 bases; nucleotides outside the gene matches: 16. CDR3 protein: CASSRNLFGTSSYNEQFF. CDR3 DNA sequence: TGTGCCAGCAGCCGTAATCTCTTCGGGACTAGCAGTTACAATGAGCAGTTCTTC.

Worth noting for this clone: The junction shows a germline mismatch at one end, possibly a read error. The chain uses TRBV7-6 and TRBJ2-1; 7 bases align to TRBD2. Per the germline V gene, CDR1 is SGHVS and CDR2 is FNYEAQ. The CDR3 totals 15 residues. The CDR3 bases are TGTGCCAGCAGCCTAGCGGCGAGCTCCTACAATGAGCAGTTCTTC. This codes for CASSLAASSYNEQFF.

CDR3 amino acids: CASSFPGGLAGGRYEQYF. CDR3 in DNA: TGTGCCAGCAGCTTCCCCGGGGGGTTAGCGGGAGGGCGCTACGAGCAGTACTTC. This chain links TRBV7-9 with TRBJ2-7; TRBD2 agrees at 11 bases. With 3 bases clipped from V and 3 bases from J, the junction kept 13 bases outside the gene matches. Germline assignment: CDR1 SEHNR and CDR2 FQNEAQ (reference sequence). This CDR3 has 18 residues.

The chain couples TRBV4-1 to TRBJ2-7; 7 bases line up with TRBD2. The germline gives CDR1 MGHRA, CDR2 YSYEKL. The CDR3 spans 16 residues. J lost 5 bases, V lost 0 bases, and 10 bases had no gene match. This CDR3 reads CASSQDPLAEENEQYF. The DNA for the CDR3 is TGCGCCAGCAGCCAAGACCCCCTAGCGGAGGAGAACGAGCAGTACTTC.

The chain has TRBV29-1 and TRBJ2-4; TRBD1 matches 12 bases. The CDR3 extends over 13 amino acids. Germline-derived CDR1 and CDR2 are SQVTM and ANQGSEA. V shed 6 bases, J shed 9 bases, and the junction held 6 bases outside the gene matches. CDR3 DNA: TGCAGCGTGGCGGGACAGGGGGCAGGCATTCAGTACTTC. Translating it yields CSVAGQGAGIQYF.

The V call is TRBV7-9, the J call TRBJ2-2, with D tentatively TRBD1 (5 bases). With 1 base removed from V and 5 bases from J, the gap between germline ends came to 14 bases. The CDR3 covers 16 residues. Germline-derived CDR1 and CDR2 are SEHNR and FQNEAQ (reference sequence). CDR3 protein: CASSLEATTETGELFF. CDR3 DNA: TGTGCCAGCAGCTTAGAGGCAACGACAGAAACCGGGGAGCTGTTTTTT.

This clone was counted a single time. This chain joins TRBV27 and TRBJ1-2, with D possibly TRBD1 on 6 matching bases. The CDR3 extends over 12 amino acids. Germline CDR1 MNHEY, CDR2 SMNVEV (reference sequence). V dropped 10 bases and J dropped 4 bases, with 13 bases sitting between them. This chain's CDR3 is CATLDRSYGYTF. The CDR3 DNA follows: TGTGCCACTCTAGACAGGTCCTATGGCTACACCTTC.

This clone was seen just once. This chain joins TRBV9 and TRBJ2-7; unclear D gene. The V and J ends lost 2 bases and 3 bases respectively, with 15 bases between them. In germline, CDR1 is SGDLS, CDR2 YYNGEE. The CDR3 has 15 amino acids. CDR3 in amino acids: CASSVAREPVYEQYF. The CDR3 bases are TGTGCCAGCAGCGTCGCGAGAGAACCTGTCTACGAGCAGTACTTC.

The CDR3 DNA sequence: TGTGCCAGCAGTGAACTCCCGAGCTCCTACAATGAGCAGTTCTTC. Translation gives CASSELPSSYNEQFF. V usage is TRBV2 and J usage is TRBJ2-1; D is uncertain. The germline gives CDR1 SNHLY, CDR2 FYNNEI. The CDR3 runs 15 residues. Trimming took off 2 bases at V and 0 bases at J, with 8 bases between the two ends.

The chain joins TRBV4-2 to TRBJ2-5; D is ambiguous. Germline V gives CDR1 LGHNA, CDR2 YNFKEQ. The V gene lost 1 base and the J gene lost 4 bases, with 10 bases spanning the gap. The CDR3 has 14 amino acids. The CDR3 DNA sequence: TGTGCCAGCAGCCAAGGGAAGGGTGGAGAGACCCAGTACTTC. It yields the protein CASSQGKGGETQYF.

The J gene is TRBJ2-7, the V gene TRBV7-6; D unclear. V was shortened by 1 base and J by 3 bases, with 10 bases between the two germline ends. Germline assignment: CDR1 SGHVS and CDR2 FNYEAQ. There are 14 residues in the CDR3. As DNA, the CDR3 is TGTGCCAGCAGCTTAGTAGGTTTAGACTACGAGCAGTACTTC. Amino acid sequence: CASSLVGLDYEQYF.

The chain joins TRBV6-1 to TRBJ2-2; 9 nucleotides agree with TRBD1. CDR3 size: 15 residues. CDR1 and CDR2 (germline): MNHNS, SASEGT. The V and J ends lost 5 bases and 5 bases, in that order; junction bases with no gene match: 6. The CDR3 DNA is TGTGCCAGCAGTATACAGGGGGCAAAAACCGGGGAGCTGTTTTTT. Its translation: CASSIQGAKTGELFF.

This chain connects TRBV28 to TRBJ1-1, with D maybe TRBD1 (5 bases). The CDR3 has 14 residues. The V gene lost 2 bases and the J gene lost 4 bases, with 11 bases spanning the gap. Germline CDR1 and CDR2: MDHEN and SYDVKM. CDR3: CASSLTGGSTEAFF. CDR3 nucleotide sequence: TGTGCCAGCAGTTTAACGGGGGGAAGCACTGAAGCTTTCTTT.

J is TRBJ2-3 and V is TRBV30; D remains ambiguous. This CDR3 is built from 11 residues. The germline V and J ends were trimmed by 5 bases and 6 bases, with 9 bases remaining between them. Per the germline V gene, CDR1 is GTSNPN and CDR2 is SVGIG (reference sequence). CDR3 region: CAWGAGDTQYF. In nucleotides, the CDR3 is TGTGCCTGGGGTGCTGGTGATACGCAGTATTTT. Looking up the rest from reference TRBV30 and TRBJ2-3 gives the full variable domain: SQTIHQWPATLVQPVGSPLSLECTVEGTSNPNLYWYRQAAGRGLQLLFYSVGIGQISSEVPQNLSASRPQDRQFILSSKKLLLSDSGFYLCAWGAGDTQYFGPGTRLTVL.